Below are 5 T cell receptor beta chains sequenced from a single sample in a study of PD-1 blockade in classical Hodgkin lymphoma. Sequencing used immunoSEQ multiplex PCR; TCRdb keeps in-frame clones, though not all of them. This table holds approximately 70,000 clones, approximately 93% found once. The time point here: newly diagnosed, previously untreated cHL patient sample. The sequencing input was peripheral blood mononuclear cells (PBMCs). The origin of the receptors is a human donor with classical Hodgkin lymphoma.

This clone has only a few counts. Here the CDR3 reads CASSFDSRGAAYNEQFF. CDR3 nucleotide sequence: TGCGCCAGCAGCTTTGATTCGCGGGGGGCCGCTTACAATGAGCAGTTCTTC. The chain combines TRBV5-1 with TRBJ2-1; TRBD2 aligns across 8 bases. V trimming: 2 bases; J trimming: 4 bases; junction bases outside the gene matches: 11. The CDR3 covers 17 residues. The germline CDR1 and CDR2 sequences are SGHRS and YFSETQ. The whole variable domain, filled in from reference TRBV5-1 and TRBJ2-1, reads KAGVTQTPRYLIKTRGQQVTLSCSPISGHRSVSWYQQTPGQGLQFLFEYFSETQRNKGNFPGRFSGRQFSNSRSEMNVSTLELGDSALYLCASSFDSRGAAYNEQFFGPGTRLTVL.

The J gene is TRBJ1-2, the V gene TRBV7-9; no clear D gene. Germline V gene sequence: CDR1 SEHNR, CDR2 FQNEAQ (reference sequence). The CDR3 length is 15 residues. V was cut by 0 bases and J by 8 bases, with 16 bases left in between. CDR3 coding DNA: TGTGCCAGCAGCTTAGCGCTCGACGCAGAACGAGGCTACACCTTC. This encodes CASSLALDAERGYTF.

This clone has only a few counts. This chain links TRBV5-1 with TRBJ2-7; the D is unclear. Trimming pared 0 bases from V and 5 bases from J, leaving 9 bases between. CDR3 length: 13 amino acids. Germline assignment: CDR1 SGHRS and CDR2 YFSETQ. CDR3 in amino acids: CASSLVGRDEQYF. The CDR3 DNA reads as TGCGCCAGCAGCTTGGTCGGAAGGGACGAGCAGTACTTC.

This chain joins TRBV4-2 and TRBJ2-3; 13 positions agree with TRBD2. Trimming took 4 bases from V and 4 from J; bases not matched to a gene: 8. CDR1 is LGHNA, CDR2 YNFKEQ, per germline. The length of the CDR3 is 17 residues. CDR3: CASSRRTSGGVADTQYF. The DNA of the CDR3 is TGTGCCAGCAGCCGCCGGACTAGCGGGGGTGTGGCAGATACGCAGTATTTT.

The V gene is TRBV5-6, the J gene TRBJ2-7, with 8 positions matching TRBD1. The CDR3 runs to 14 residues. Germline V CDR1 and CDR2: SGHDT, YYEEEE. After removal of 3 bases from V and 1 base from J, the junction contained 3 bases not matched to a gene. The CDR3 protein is CASSWGTGSYEQYF. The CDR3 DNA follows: TGTGCCAGCAGCTGGGGGACAGGTTCCTACGAGCAGTACTTC.